The 17 T cell receptor beta chains below come from one sample, sequenced in a study of beta chain features in type 1 diabetes. Notes on the study in general: All four CD4+ subsets of Type 1 diabetes patients contained TCRB CDR3s that were moderately but significantly shorter.

cDNA synthesis used the whole RNA isolate, giving expressed TCRB sequences. Sequencing used immunoSEQ multiplex PCR; TCRdb keeps in-frame clones, though not all of them. The table has a few hundred thousand clones, 14% seen once; the top ten hold approximately 0.02%. Antigens of these TCRs are unknown. Sequencing used naive CD4+ T cells from blood. The receptor set was obtained from a man aged 25-40 years with type 1 diabetes.

The rearrangement links TRBV7-8 to TRBJ2-1; TRBD1 agrees at 9 bases. The V gene end was trimmed by 8 bases and the J gene end by 5 bases; junction bases not matched to a gene: 10. The CDR3 sequence is 15 residues long. The germline CDR1 and CDR2 sequences are SGHVS and FQNEAQ. This CDR3 reads CASCDRDRAHNEQFF. CDR3 in DNA: TGTGCCAGCTGCGACCGGGACAGGGCACACAATGAGCAGTTCTTC.

The chain is built from TRBV29-1 and TRBJ1-5; the D is unclear. Germline-derived CDR1 and CDR2 are SQVTM and ANQGSEA. Trimming removed 4 bases from V and 2 bases from J, with 6 bases in between. The CDR3 consists of 12 residues. CDR3 loop: CSVGEGNQPQHF. For the CDR3, the DNA is TGCAGCGTTGGGGAGGGCAATCAGCCCCAGCATTTT.

This clone was seen only a few times. The chain is built from TRBV19 and TRBJ2-1; possibly TRBD2 for D (5 bases). CDR3 length: 13 residues. Per germline, CDR1 LNHDA and CDR2 SQIVND (reference sequence). V was pared by 7 bases and J by 9 bases, with 16 bases between. The CDR3 sequence: CASTPRVRGEQFF. Written as DNA, the CDR3 is TGTGCCAGTACCCCTAGGGTTCGGGGTGAGCAGTTCTTC.

The genes are TRBV2 and TRBJ1-1; perhaps TRBD1 as D (6 bases). Trimming cost V 8 bases and J 1 base, with 14 bases left between them. Germline-derived CDR1 and CDR2 are SNHLY and FYNNEI. There are 14 residues in the CDR3. CDR3 in DNA: TGTGCCAGCGGAAGACAGGATTCGAACACTGAAGCTTTCTTT. Encoded protein: CASGRQDSNTEAFF.

This clone was detected only a few times. V usage is TRBV9 and J usage is TRBJ2-1; 7 bases align to TRBD2. The CDR3 covers 16 residues. Germline assignment: CDR1 SGDLS and CDR2 YYNGEE. The V and J ends lost 4 bases and 6 bases, in that order; junction bases with no gene match: 13. CDR3 nucleotides: TGTGCCAGCAGCCTCCTTGCGGGAGTTATGGGCAATGAGCAGTTCTTC. Translating it yields CASSLLAGVMGNEQFF.

This clone was counted between two and nine times. The chain is built from TRBV2 and TRBJ1-1; 11 nucleotides agree with TRBD1. The germline CDR1 and CDR2 sequences are SNHLY and FYNNEI. V trimming: 5 bases; J trimming: 3 bases; junction bases outside the gene matches: 2. The CDR3 spans 14 residues. The CDR3 nucleotides read TGTGCCAGCAGTCAGGACAGGGGGCACACTGAAGCTTTCTTT. Its translation is CASSQDRGHTEAFF.

DNA of the CDR3: TGTGCCAGCAGCGACCACGCGCGGGACGAGCAGTACTTC. Protein: CASSDHARDEQYF. This chain uses TRBV21-1 with TRBJ2-7; the table's D call TRBD2 went unverified against the DNA. TRBV21-1 is a documented pseudogene. The CDR3 contains 13 residues.

This clone showed up just a few times. This chain links TRBV7-2 with TRBJ2-3, with TRBD2 as a possible D gene (7 bases). The V end lost 5 bases, the J end lost 4 bases, and 16 bases lay between the germline ends. Germline V gene lookup returns CDR1 SGHTA and CDR2 FQGNSA. The CDR3 contains 15 residues. CDR3 residues: CASSRGGAGADTQYF. CDR3 nucleotide sequence: TGTGCCAGCAGCCGGGGAGGGGCAGGGGCAGATACGCAGTATTTT.

The gene calls are TRBV30 and TRBJ2-1; 11 nucleotides match TRBD2. The J segment lost 4 bases and the V segment lost 0 bases, leaving 5 bases of the junction unmatched. This CDR3 is 16 amino acids long. Looked up from germline, CDR1 is GTSNPN and CDR2 is SVGIG (reference sequence). The DNA for the CDR3 is TGTGCCTGGAGTGTACTAGCGGGGGCTGCTTACAATGAGCAGTTCTTC. It translates to CAWSVLAGAAYNEQFF.

In its sample, this clone was seen a few times. The V call is TRBV14, the J call TRBJ1-4; D gene uncertain. The CDR3 covers 12 residues. The V gene's germline CDR1 is SGHDN and CDR2 FVKESK. Trimming left V 4 bases short and J 8 bases short, with 8 bases between. DNA for the CDR3: TGTGCCAGCAGCCTTGTACGGGAAAAACTGTTTTTT. Protein product: CASSLVREKLFF.

The V call is TRBV19, the J call TRBJ2-7; 13 positions match TRBD2. There are 15 residues in the CDR3. Germline V gene lookup returns CDR1 LNHDA and CDR2 SQIVND (reference sequence). V was clipped by 9 bases and J by 0 bases; unmatched bases: 5. CDR3 DNA sequence: TGTGCCAGCTCGACTAGCGGGGGGCACTCCTACGAGCAGTACTTC. Its protein is CASSTSGGHSYEQYF.

J is TRBJ2-3 and V is TRBV19, with D perhaps matching TRBD2 (5 bases). Germline CDR1 is LNHDA and CDR2 is SQIVND (reference sequence). Trimming pared 10 bases from V and 3 bases from J, leaving 14 bases between. The CDR3 consists of 13 residues. CDR3 DNA: TGTGCCACCCGGGGTAGTGGGACAGATACGCAGTATTTT. This gives the protein CATRGSGTDTQYF. Complete variable domain (other parts from reference TRBV19 and TRBJ2-3): DGGITQSPKYLFRKEGQNVTLSCEQNLNHDAMYWYRQDPGQGLRLIYYSQIVNDFQKGDIAEGYSVSREKKESFPLTVTSAQKNPTAFYLCATRGSGTDTQYFGPGTRLTVL.

This clone was counted between two and nine times. The V call is TRBV7-2, the J call TRBJ1-2; no firm D call. Trimming pared 5 bases from V and 2 bases from J, leaving 9 bases between. The CDR3 runs to 13 residues. The germline V gene has CDR1 SGHTA and CDR2 FQGNSA. This CDR3 reads CASSVTPNYGYTF. CDR3 sequence (DNA): TGTGCCAGCAGCGTCACACCCAACTATGGCTACACCTTC.

This clone was detected a few times. The chain joins TRBV11-3 to TRBJ2-1; weak D call: TRBD2 (6 bases). The CDR3 consists of 12 residues. CDR1 and CDR2 from the germline V gene are SGHNT and YENEEA. Deletions cut 6 bases from V and 8 bases from J, with 11 bases between. The CDR3 loop reads CASRPSDHEQFF. The DNA of the CDR3 is TGTGCCAGCAGGCCTAGCGACCATGAGCAGTTCTTC.

This chain connects TRBV2 to TRBJ1-2; D may be TRBD1 (5 bases). Trimming left V 8 bases short and J 0 bases short, with 19 bases between. CDR1 SNHLY and CDR2 FYNNEI come from the germline V gene. The CDR3 totals 16 residues. For the CDR3, the DNA is TGTGCCAGCCTTTTAGTAGGGGCGGCCGCTAACTATGGCTACACCTTC. Its protein is CASLLVGAAANYGYTF. Filled out from reference TRBV2 and TRBJ1-2, the complete variable domain reads EPEVTQTPSHQVTQMGQEVILRCVPISNHLYFYWYRQILGQKVEFLVSFYNNEISEKSEIFDDQFSVERPDGSNFTLKIRSTKLEDSAMYFCASLLVGAAANYGYTFGSGTRLTVV.

This chain joins TRBV27 and TRBJ2-6; D not resolved. V lost 2 bases and J 0 bases, leaving 17 bases between the germline ends. The CDR3 totals 19 residues. Germline CDR1 is MNHEY and CDR2 is SMNVEV (reference sequence). DNA for the CDR3: TGTGCCAGCAGTTTACTGGCCCCAGGTTCCCACTCTGGGGCCAACGTCCTGACTTTC. Its protein product is CASSLLAPGSHSGANVLTF.

The CDR3 DNA sequence: TGTGCCTGGAGCTGGACAGGGCACACTGAAGCTTTCTTT. Amino acids: CAWSWTGHTEAFF. This chain links TRBV30 with TRBJ1-1, with TRBD1 identical over 8 bases. Trimming cost V 3 bases and J 3 bases; bases outside gene matches: 3. Per germline, CDR1 GTSNPN and CDR2 SVGIG (reference sequence). This CDR3 is built from 13 residues. The full variable domain, in which reference TRBV30 and TRBJ1-1 provide the parts outside the CDR3, is SQTIHQWPATLVQPVGSPLSLECTVEGTSNPNLYWYRQAAGRGLQLLFYSVGIGQISSEVPQNLSASRPQDRQFILSSKKLLLSDSGFYLCAWSWTGHTEAFFGQGTRLTVV.